The 28 T cell receptor beta chains listed next were all sequenced from one sample in a study of blood T cell repertoires in COVID-19. Repertoires were generated with immunoSEQ multiplex PCR, while TCRdb's copy carries only in-frame clones and drops some. The sample consists of some 390,000 clones, approximately 86% of them appearing once. Sequencing was performed on peripheral blood. These receptor sequences come from a human donor in a cohort sampled during active COVID-19.

The chain combines TRBV30 with TRBJ1-3; D remains ambiguous. Trimming left V 4 bases short and J 1 base short, with 8 bases between. Germline V gives CDR1 GTSNPN, CDR2 SVGIG (reference sequence). The CDR3 is 13 amino acids. CDR3 amino acids: CAWTVASGNTIYF. CDR3 nucleotide sequence: TGTGCCTGGACTGTGGCATCTGGAAACACCATATATTTT.

V is TRBV7-3 and J is TRBJ2-5, with D maybe TRBD1 (6 bases). Trimming cost V 0 bases and J 4 bases, with 6 bases left between them. The CDR3 covers 13 residues. The germline CDR1 and CDR2 sequences are SGHTA and FQGTGA. The CDR3 bases are TGTGCCAGCAGCTTAACACAGGGAGAGACCCAGTACTTC. Translation: CASSLTQGETQYF.

J is TRBJ2-1 and V is TRBV6-2 or TRBV6-3; 11 bases line up with TRBD2. Germline values: CDR1 MNHEY, CDR2 SVGEGT. The J segment lost 8 bases and the V segment lost 0 bases, leaving 3 bases of the junction unmatched. This CDR3 is 15 amino acids long. This CDR3 reads CASSYSILAGDEQFF. In DNA, the CDR3 is TGTGCCAGCAGTTACTCGATACTAGCGGGGGATGAGCAGTTCTTC.

This clone has a count of ten or more. The genes are TRBV19 and TRBJ1-1; TRBD1 might be the D (5 bases). The V and J ends lost 6 bases and 3 bases respectively, with 17 bases between them. In germline, CDR1 is LNHDA, CDR2 SQIVND (reference sequence). The CDR3 has 15 amino acids. Here the CDR3 reads CASSEDAGPDTEAFF. CDR3 DNA sequence: TGTGCCAGTAGCGAGGACGCGGGGCCGGACACTGAAGCTTTCTTT.

The rearrangement uses TRBV27 and TRBJ1-5; D possibly corresponds to TRBD1 (5 bases). CDR1 is MNHEY and CDR2 is SMNVEV in the germline V gene (reference sequence). The CDR3 totals 14 residues. Trimming took 6 bases from V and 1 from J, leaving 10 bases between them. CDR3 sequence reads: CASRPGWSNQPQHF. DNA for the CDR3: TGTGCCAGCAGACCAGGGTGGAGCAATCAGCCCCAGCATTTT.

The CDR3 DNA reads TGCAGCGCCCAAGTGGAGTCCACAGATACGCAGTATTTT. The encoded protein is CSAQVESTDTQYF. The rearrangement links TRBV29-1 to TRBJ2-3; no clear D gene. CDR1 is SQVTM and CDR2 is ANQGSEA in the germline V gene. The CDR3 is made up of 13 amino acids. V shed 7 bases and J shed 2 bases, with 13 bases lying between them.

The chain is built from TRBV6-1 and TRBJ2-3, with D possibly TRBD2 on 5 matching bases. The CDR3 loop spans 13 amino acids. From germline, CDR1 is MNHNS and CDR2 SASEGT. Trimming removed 1 base from V and 6 bases from J, with 8 bases in between. CDR3 sequence (DNA): TGTGCCAGCAGTGAAGGAGGGAGTGATACGCAGTATTTT. This gives the protein CASSEGGSDTQYF.

CDR3 residues: CASSVGQVITF. The CDR3 DNA follows: TGTGCCAGCAGCGTCGGACAGGTCATCACCTTC. The gene calls are TRBV9 and TRBJ1-2; 7 nucleotides match TRBD1. This CDR3 spans 11 amino acids. CDR1 and CDR2 (germline): SGDLS, YYNGEE. The trim removed 2 bases at V and 13 bases at J, leaving 5 bases unmatched.

CDR3: CASSQRTPGQGPYNEQFF. The CDR3 region has the DNA TGCGCCAGCAGCCAACGTACACCGGGACAGGGACCCTACAATGAGCAGTTCTTC. The V call is TRBV5-1, the J call TRBJ2-1; 9 positions match TRBD1. V lost 4 bases, J lost 2 bases, and 13 bases stayed unmatched. Germline loops: CDR1 SGHRS, CDR2 YFSETQ. The CDR3 has 18 residues.

The J gene is TRBJ2-5, the V gene TRBV6-5; D may be TRBD2 (5 bases). The CDR3 runs to 11 residues. V was trimmed by 10 bases and J by 1 base, leaving 7 bases between them. CDR1 and CDR2 (germline): MNHEY, SVGAGI. The CDR3 coding sequence is TGTGCCAACGGGGTCCAAGAGACCCAGTACTTC. Amino acid sequence: CANGVQETQYF.

V usage is TRBV30 and J usage is TRBJ1-4; TRBD1 is a possible D gene (6 bases). CDR1 and CDR2 from the germline V gene are GTSNPN and SVGIG (reference sequence). The V end was cut by 3 bases, the J end by 7 bases, with 18 bases between. This CDR3 contains 15 residues. CDR3 coding DNA: TGTGCCTGGAGCATGAGAACAGGGTCTATTGAAAAACTGTTTTTT. Its protein is CAWSMRTGSIEKLFF.

The gene calls are TRBV6-1 and TRBJ2-2; no definite D call. Germline V gives CDR1 MNHNS, CDR2 SASEGT. The V end lost 1 base, the J end lost 3 bases, and 6 bases lay between the germline ends. This CDR3 has 14 residues. CDR3 sequence: CASSEGTDTGELFF. In DNA, the CDR3 is TGTGCCAGCAGTGAAGGTACGGACACCGGGGAGCTGTTTTTT.

This clone was counted a few times. The chain combines TRBV7-8 with TRBJ2-7; 7 nucleotides match TRBD1. J lost 5 bases, V lost 5 bases, and 9 bases had no gene match. The CDR3 is made up of 14 amino acids. Germline values: CDR1 SGHVS, CDR2 FQNEAQ. DNA for the CDR3: TGTGCCAGCAGCACCCAAGACAGGGTCAACGAGCAGTACTTC. This codes for CASSTQDRVNEQYF.

The gene calls are TRBV7-8 and TRBJ2-3; D ambiguous. V gave up 3 bases and J gave up 2 bases, with 9 bases separating them. The CDR3 spans 14 residues. Germline V lookup: CDR1 SGHVS, CDR2 FQNEAQ. The CDR3 reads CASSFLRTTDTQYF. The CDR3 nucleotides are TGTGCCAGCAGCTTTCTACGCACCACAGATACGCAGTATTTT.

The chain links TRBV30 to TRBJ2-3, with D possibly TRBD1 on 5 matching bases. This CDR3 is built from 13 residues. Germline lookup yields CDR1 GTSNPN and CDR2 SVGIG (reference sequence). The V and J ends lost 7 bases and 2 bases respectively, with 13 bases between them. CDR3 in DNA: TGTGCCTCGACAGTATCGAACACAGATACGCAGTATTTT. Amino acids: CASTVSNTDTQYF.

The CDR3 loop reads CASGLKGSSYEQYF. The CDR3 nucleotides are TGTGCCAGTGGGCTAAAGGGGTCTTCCTACGAGCAGTACTTC. This chain links TRBV19 with TRBJ2-7; TRBD1 might be the D (5 bases). V lost 8 bases, J lost 1 base, and 15 bases lay in between. This CDR3 contains 14 residues. CDR1 and CDR2 from the germline V gene are LNHDA and SQIVND (reference sequence). The full variable domain, its missing parts supplied by reference TRBV19 and TRBJ2-7, is DGGITQSPKYLFRKEGQNVTLSCEQNLNHDAMYWYRQDPGQGLRLIYYSQIVNDFQKGDIAEGYSVSREKKESFPLTVTSAQKNPTAFYLCASGLKGSSYEQYFGPGTRLTVT.

This clone came up a few times. V and J are TRBV5-1 and TRBJ2-2; perhaps TRBD1 as D (6 bases). This CDR3 comprises 16 residues. Germline-derived CDR1 and CDR2 are SGHRS and YFSETQ. The ends were cut back, 2 bases at V and 9 bases at J, with 20 bases in the middle. The CDR3 region is CASSLQGPGGGWELFF. The CDR3 coding sequence is TGCGCCAGCAGCTTACAGGGTCCCGGTGGTGGCTGGGAGCTGTTTTTT.

The rearrangement links TRBV5-5 to TRBJ2-4, with D hard to call. The CDR3 has 14 amino acids. The germline CDR1 and CDR2 sequences are SGHKS and YYEKEE (reference sequence). Trimming pared 0 bases from V and 0 bases from J, leaving 4 bases between. This chain's CDR3 is CASSLALAKNIQYF. In nucleotides, the CDR3 is TGTGCCAGCAGCTTGGCCCTAGCCAAAAACATTCAGTACTTC.

This rearrangement joins TRBV3-1 (or the pseudogene TRBV3-2) to TRBJ1-6; 8 bases map to TRBD1. The CDR3 spans 15 residues. Unmatched junction bases numbered 5, after V lost 1 base and J lost 9 bases. Per the germline V gene, CDR1 is LGHDT and CDR2 is YNNKEL (reference sequence). The CDR3 region is CASSQGDRLGSPLHF. In DNA, the CDR3 is TGTGCCAGCAGCCAAGGGGACAGGCTCGGTTCACCCCTCCACTTT.

V gene TRBV25-1 combines with J gene TRBJ2-7; 8 positions agree with TRBD1. Germline CDR1 reads MGHDK; CDR2 reads SYGVNS. The ends lost 3 bases at V and 9 bases at J; junction bases unmatched: 7. The CDR3 consists of 13 residues. CDR3 amino acids: CASSDYGQGRQYF. CDR3 coding DNA: TGTGCCAGCAGTGATTACGGACAGGGAAGGCAGTACTTC.

CDR3 sequence reads: CASSQAPGGPLTYEQYF. DNA of the CDR3: TGCGCCAGCAGCCAAGCCCCCGGGGGGCCCCTAACCTACGAGCAGTACTTC. The chain links TRBV4-1 to TRBJ2-7; a weak D match, TRBD2 (7 bases). The CDR3 consists of 17 residues. Between the trimmed V and J ends, which lost 1 base and 2 bases, there was a span of 18 bases. Germline assignment: CDR1 MGHRA and CDR2 YSYEKL.

The V call is TRBV19, the J call TRBJ1-1; no reliable D call. This CDR3 has 14 amino acids. Per the germline V gene, CDR1 is LNHDA and CDR2 is SQIVND (reference sequence). The V end was cut by 7 bases, the J end by 8 bases, with 20 bases between. This chain's CDR3 is CASTSWGAFAEAFF. CDR3 bases: TGTGCCAGTACCTCATGGGGAGCTTTCGCGGAAGCTTTCTTT.

The chain has TRBV18 and TRBJ1-6; 9 bases align to TRBD1. J was trimmed by 13 bases and V by 2 bases; bases with no gene match: 9. Germline V gives CDR1 KGHSH, CDR2 LQKENI. The length of the CDR3 is 15 residues. The DNA of the CDR3 is TGTGCCAGCTCACCAGCGGGACAGGGAAGGGTTCCCCTCCACTTT. Amino acid sequence: CASSPAGQGRVPLHF. The full variable domain, completed using reference TRBV18 and TRBJ1-6, is NAGVMQNPRHLVRRRGQEARLRCSPMKGHSHVYWYRQLPEEGLKFMVYLQKENIIDESGMPKERFSAEFPKEGPSILRIQQVVRGDSAAYFCASSPAGQGRVPLHFGNGTRLTVT.

The gene calls are TRBV27 and TRBJ2-1; D may be TRBD2 (5 bases). The germline V gene encodes CDR1 MNHEY and CDR2 SMNVEV (reference sequence). V lost 3 bases and J lost 0, with 9 bases in between. The CDR3 totals 15 residues. The CDR3 sequence is CASSFGAASYNEQFF. The CDR3 DNA reads as TGTGCCAGCAGTTTCGGAGCGGCCTCCTACAATGAGCAGTTCTTC.

This chain links TRBV13 with TRBJ2-3; 14 nucleotides align to TRBD2. Germline values: CDR1 PRHDT, CDR2 FYEKMQ (reference sequence). V lost 5 bases and J lost 3; bases outside the gene matches: 10. The CDR3 is 18 residues long. CDR3 loop: CASSLGLAGDVRTDTQYF. The CDR3 DNA follows: TGTGCCAGCAGCCTGGGACTAGCGGGAGATGTGAGGACAGATACGCAGTATTTT. The whole variable domain, remainder taken from reference TRBV13 and TRBJ2-3, is AAGVIQSPRHLIKEKRETATLKCYPIPRHDTVYWYQQGPGQDPQFLISFYEKMQSDKGSIPDRFSAQQFSDYHSELNMSSLELGDSALYFCASSLGLAGDVRTDTQYFGPGTRLTVL.

V gene TRBV16 combines with J gene TRBJ2-7; possibly TRBD2 for D (6 bases). Germline loops: CDR1 KGHSY, CDR2 FQNENV. Trimming left V 1 base short and J 6 bases short, with 10 bases between. The CDR3 is 13 amino acids. CDR3 protein: CASSQWREIEQYF. The CDR3 DNA reads as TGTGCCAGCAGCCAATGGCGGGAAATCGAGCAGTACTTC.

The V call is TRBV5-1, the J call TRBJ2-1; D is perhaps TRBD2 (6 bases). Germline V gene sequence: CDR1 SGHRS, CDR2 YFSETQ. V lost 0 bases and J 8 bases, leaving 12 bases between the germline ends. The length of the CDR3 is 14 residues. The CDR3 sequence is CASSLGTEGDEQFF. CDR3 DNA sequence: TGCGCCAGCAGCTTGGGGACGGAGGGCGATGAGCAGTTCTTC.

V gene TRBV7-9 combines with J gene TRBJ2-5, with D possibly TRBD1 on 6 matching bases. The V end lost 3 bases, the J end lost 3 bases, and 17 bases lay between the germline ends. The CDR3 totals 16 residues. The V gene's germline CDR1 is SEHNR and CDR2 FQNEAQ (reference sequence). The CDR3 here is CASSFRRQAIEETQYF. CDR3 bases: TGTGCCAGCAGCTTTAGGAGACAGGCCATCGAAGAGACCCAGTACTTC.